These 10 T cell receptor beta chains originate from one sample sequenced in a study of blood T cell repertoires in COVID-19. TCRdb's table, derived via immunoSEQ multiplex PCR, lists solely in-frame clones and lacks some. The sample includes some 150,000 clones, nearly 80% of them seen just once. The sample consisted of PBMCs or T cells enriched from blood (not recorded which). These receptors were collected from a woman aged 50 to 60 who had recovered from COVID-19.

The V and J genes are TRBV2 and TRBJ1-5, with 8 nucleotides matching TRBD1. With 6 bases clipped from V and 4 bases from J, the junction kept 11 bases outside the gene matches. The CDR3 consists of 16 residues. The germline CDR1 and CDR2 sequences are SNHLY and FYNNEI. The CDR3 DNA reads as TGTGCCAGCAGGAGGGACAGGTCTACGCCTAATCAGCCCCAGCATTTT. Translating gives CASRRDRSTPNQPQHF. The variable domain in full, with the rest retrieved from reference TRBV2 and TRBJ1-5, is EPEVTQTPSHQVTQMGQEVILRCVPISNHLYFYWYRQILGQKVEFLVSFYNNEISEKSEIFDDQFSVERPDGSNFTLKIRSTKLEDSAMYFCASRRDRSTPNQPQHFGDGTRLSIL.

This clone was seen a few times. This rearrangement joins TRBV7-3 to TRBJ2-1; 11 bases fit TRBD2. CDR1 and CDR2 from the germline V gene are SGHTA and FQGTGA. V dropped 5 bases and J dropped 11; count of bases not matched to a gene: 5. This CDR3 contains 13 residues. The CDR3 here is CASSPGTSGKQFF. The CDR3 DNA reads as TGTGCCAGCAGCCCTGGGACTAGCGGTAAGCAGTTCTTC.

The rearrangement joins TRBV7-2 to TRBJ2-7, with D perhaps TRBD2 (6 bases). The V and J ends lost 1 base and 2 bases respectively, with 12 bases between them. From germline, CDR1 is SGHTA and CDR2 FQGNSA. This CDR3 spans 15 amino acids. This chain's CDR3 is CASSLEVGGPYEQYF. The CDR3 nucleotides read TGTGCCAGCAGCTTAGAGGTGGGAGGTCCCTACGAGCAGTACTTC.

This clone was observed a single time. The V call is TRBV4-2, the J call TRBJ2-7; D is unresolved. From germline, CDR1 is LGHNA and CDR2 YNFKEQ. The CDR3 sequence is 14 residues long. Trimming left V 4 bases short and J 1 base short, with 11 bases between. CDR3 sequence (DNA): TGTGCCAGCAGCCCATCCGACATATCCTACGAGCAGTACTTC. It encodes CASSPSDISYEQYF.

The chain couples TRBV4-1 to TRBJ1-5; 8 nucleotides agree with TRBD1. V lost 1 base, J lost 3 bases, and 11 bases stayed unmatched. This CDR3 has 18 residues. Germline CDR1 is MGHRA and CDR2 is YSYEKL. The CDR3 protein is CASSQGVPGQANNQPQHF. The CDR3 nucleotides read TGCGCCAGCAGCCAAGGCGTCCCGGGACAGGCCAACAATCAGCCCCAGCATTTT.

The chain is built from TRBV7-9 and TRBJ2-7; TRBD1 matches at 8 bases. In germline, CDR1 is SEHNR, CDR2 FQNEAQ (reference sequence). CDR3 length: 14 amino acids. With V trimmed by 8 bases and J by 5 bases, 11 bases remained unmatched. CDR3 nucleotide sequence: TGTGCCAGCGGCAACAGGGGGTTGGTGGACGAGCAGTACTTC. Translating it yields CASGNRGLVDEQYF.

This clone came up a few times. The chain employs TRBV18 and TRBJ2-1; 8 nucleotides match TRBD2. CDR1 and CDR2 (germline): KGHSH, LQKENI. Trimming removed 3 bases from V and 7 bases from J; junction bases left unmatched: 11. CDR3 size: 16 residues. The CDR3 DNA follows: TGTGCCAGCTCACCCGCGAGGGCGGGAGGAAGTAATGAGCAGTTCTTC. It encodes CASSPARAGGSNEQFF.

The V gene is TRBV3-1 (or the pseudogene TRBV3-2), the J gene TRBJ1-1; the D is unclear. V lost 2 bases and J lost 6, with 4 bases in between. This CDR3 spans 11 amino acids. CDR1 and CDR2 from the germline V gene are LGHDT and YNNKEL (reference sequence). For the CDR3, the DNA is TGTGCCAGCAGCCAATCATCTGAAGCTTTCTTT. Translated, it gives CASSQSSEAFF.

This clone has just a few counts. The gene calls are TRBV7-9 and TRBJ2-1, with D perhaps TRBD2 (5 bases). V was clipped by 4 bases and J by 0 bases, with 22 bases between them. This CDR3 is built from 19 residues. Germline values: CDR1 SEHNR, CDR2 FQNEAQ (reference sequence). The CDR3 loop is CASSYLVGVALSSYNEQFF. The CDR3 coding sequence is TGTGCCAGCAGCTACTTAGTTGGGGTAGCGCTCAGCTCCTACAATGAGCAGTTCTTC.

In this sample, this clone turned up a few times. This chain uses TRBV25-1 with TRBJ1-4; D not certain. The CDR3 sequence is 14 residues long. V lost 4 bases to trimming and J lost 8 bases, with 14 bases between them. CDR1 is MGHDK, CDR2 SYGVNS, per germline. The CDR3 here is CASSGEGGREKLFF. CDR3 in DNA: TGTGCCAGCAGTGGGGAGGGTGGCCGGGAAAAACTGTTTTTT.